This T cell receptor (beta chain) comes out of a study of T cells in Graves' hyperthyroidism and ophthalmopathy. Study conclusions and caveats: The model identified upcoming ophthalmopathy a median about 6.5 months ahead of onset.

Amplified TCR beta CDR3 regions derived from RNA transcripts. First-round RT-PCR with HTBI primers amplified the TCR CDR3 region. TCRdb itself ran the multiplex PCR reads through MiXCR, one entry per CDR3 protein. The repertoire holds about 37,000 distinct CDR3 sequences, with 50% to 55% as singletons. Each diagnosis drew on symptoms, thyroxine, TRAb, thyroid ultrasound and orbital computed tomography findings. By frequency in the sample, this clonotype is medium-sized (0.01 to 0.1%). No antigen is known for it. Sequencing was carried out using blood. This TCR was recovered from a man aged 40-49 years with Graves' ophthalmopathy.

CDR3 DNA sequence: TGTGCCAGTAGACCGACAGGGACCTATCGGACCCTCCACTTT. Its translation: CASRPTGTYRTLHF. The chain is built from TRBV19 and TRBJ1-6; 7 bases align to TRBD1. The germline gives CDR1 LNHDA, CDR2 SQIVND (reference sequence). Trimming at V came to 6 bases and at J to 14 bases, leaving 13 bases not matched to a gene. The CDR3 totals 14 residues.